What follows describes a single T cell receptor (beta chain). This receptor's antigen is unknown. Base-call qualities are not available, and no considerably larger clone is one nucleotide away. The immunoSEQ hsTCRB assay version 4 in survey mode was used to sequence TCRbeta repertoires from genomic DNA. For TCRbeta sequencing, genomic DNA was diluted to around 9.6 ng/uL, and up to roughly 1 ug was used per sample. The authors processed their data as follows. Analysis of the TCRbeta data was done in ImmunoSeq Analyzer 3.0, and diversity was computed on productive nucleotide rearrangements. The improved Chao index was used to estimate lower-bound TCR diversity, and the Gini coefficient was used to estimate clonality using the Immunarch R package. Nucleotide rearrangements that differed but encoded the same CDR3beta amino acid sequence were counted as separate clonotypes. TCRbeta sequences significantly enriched in antigen-responding cells relative to anti-CD3/anti-CD28-activated cells were identified by differential abundance analysis. Using predicted peptide-MHC specificity as the basis, GLIPH2 grouped TCRs into clusters, both for each participant individually and for the merged data sets that combined participants. The source is immuneACCESS, and TCRdb retained only in-frame sequences with V and J called. Part of the clones is not carried over; for the studies checked, unresolved V genes explain less than half of this, and the remainder is unexplained. V and J calls and clone size come straight from that table; D and trimming were deduced from the DNA. This sample has under 55,000 clones in its table, and roughly nine tenths of those were observed once. The ten largest make up approximately 0.45% of the sample.

This sample was included in a study of persistence of HIV-infected CD4 T cells (dated by TCRdb to about 2020). About the full investigation: Suppressive ART had been received by participants for a median of roughly 8 years. CMV- and HIV-1 Gag-responding CD4+ T cells were isolated from ART-treated individuals so that antigen-driven clonal expansion of HIV-1-infected cells could be examined. Anti-CD3/anti-CD28 stimulation activated a higher proportion of cells, with a lower memory fraction, than antigen stimulation. Peripheral blood samples of up to roughly 180 mL were collected at multiple time points, except for a couple of participants, who underwent leukapheresis at a single time point. The TCR cluster analysis across participants included under ten participants for CMV and six or seven participants for Gag. The clonality of all cells in each sorted population was assessed by TCRbeta sequencing, whereas the clonality of infected cells was assessed by proviral sequencing.

Summary of the overall study and its limitations: TCRbeta richness in CMV- and Gag-responding cells was significantly lower than in anti-CD3/anti-CD28-responding cells; CMV-responding cells had higher oligoclonality than CD3/CD28-stimulated and Gag-responding cells. Only a small number of individuals took part in the study, and only a limited range of antigens was tested. Enrichment of degenerate expanded CDR3beta sequences was found in antigen-responding cells, suggesting convergent selection of CD4+ responses to CMV and Gag. Within the same sorted populations, how oligoclonal the TCRs were correlated with how oligoclonal the proviruses were. Because the TCR analyses were done in bulk, restricting them to just the rare CMV-responding cells that actually carried HIV-1 proviruses was not possible.

The CDR3, from cysteine to phenylalanine, totals 12 residues. The CDR3 DNA has 36 bases and is translated from base 1. Trimming costs V 2 bases and J 4 bases, and their ends lie 8 bases apart. CDR1 GTSNPN and CDR2 SVGIG were looked up in the germline V gene (reference sequence). What the treatment or condition label conveys for this sample: suppressive antiretroviral therapy. As a nonspecific positive control representing the CD4+ T cell repertoire, the cells were stimulated with anti-CD3/anti-CD28 magnetic beads. Sorting of responding CD4+ T cells was based on upregulation of both CD40 ligand and CD69. HIV-1-infected adults in whom suppressive ART had been started during chronic infection were enrolled as participants. For at least 4 years, participants had undetectable plasma HIV-1 RNA, below 50 copies/mL. To be included, a participant needed positive CMV serology and a CD4+ T cell count above 400 cells/uL. Before stimulation, PBMCs were isolated using density centrifugation and depleted of CD8+ T cells. Stimulation of CD8-depleted PBMCs was carried out for over 15 hours with anti-CD28/CD49d costimulation, CD40-blocking antibody and enfuvirtide, to prevent new infections. Cell sorting was performed on a Beckman Coulter MoFlo Legacy or XDP sorter, and dead cells were excluded with propidium iodide. Genomic DNA was extracted with the QIAamp DNA Mini Kit for samples above one million cells, otherwise with the Quick-DNA Microprep Kit.

This sequence originates from an adult woman with HIV who was CMV-seropositive. The chain was built from TRBV30 and TRBJ1-1; matching of 5 bases hints at TRBD1 as the D gene. Material: CD4+ T cells sorted from PBMCs after roughly 17-hour stimulation, obtained from a patient who received antiretroviral therapy. The cell subset or site label corresponds to: CD40L+CD69+ CD4 T cells responding to anti-CD3/anti-CD28 beads, representing the overall repertoire. The CDR3: CAWSMGGTEAFF. DNA sequence: TGTGCCTGGAGTATGGGGGGCACTGAAGCTTTCTTT.